The present entry profiles one T cell receptor (beta chain) with its context. Original analysis: Nucleated cell counts were estimated from reference gene primer amplification. Sequenced by immunoSEQ multiplex PCR; TCRdb stores in-frame clones only, minus some. V and J calls plus clone size are reproduced from that table; the DNA served to infer D and trimming. The sample includes approximately 65,000 clones, approximately 80% of them seen just once. The data derive from a study of blood T cell repertoires in COVID-19. Overall study: Acute-phase and convalescent COVID-19 samples originated in the United States, Italy and Spain. T cells, B-cell-depleted T cells, or PBMCs supplied cDNA or gDNA.

The CDR3 is 16 residues long. Losses at the gene ends were 4 bases for V and 1 base for J; bases not matched to a gene: 7. CDR1 is SGHRS and CDR2 is YFSETQ in the germline V gene. This chain connects TRBV5-1 to TRBJ1-1; TRBD1 aligns across 10 bases. The clonotype comes from a human donor in a cohort sampled during active COVID-19. Sequenced sample: peripheral blood. This chain's CDR3 is CASSTNGQGENTEAFF. As DNA, the CDR3 is TGCGCCAGCAGCACCAACGGACAGGGGGAGAACACTGAAGCTTTCTTT.